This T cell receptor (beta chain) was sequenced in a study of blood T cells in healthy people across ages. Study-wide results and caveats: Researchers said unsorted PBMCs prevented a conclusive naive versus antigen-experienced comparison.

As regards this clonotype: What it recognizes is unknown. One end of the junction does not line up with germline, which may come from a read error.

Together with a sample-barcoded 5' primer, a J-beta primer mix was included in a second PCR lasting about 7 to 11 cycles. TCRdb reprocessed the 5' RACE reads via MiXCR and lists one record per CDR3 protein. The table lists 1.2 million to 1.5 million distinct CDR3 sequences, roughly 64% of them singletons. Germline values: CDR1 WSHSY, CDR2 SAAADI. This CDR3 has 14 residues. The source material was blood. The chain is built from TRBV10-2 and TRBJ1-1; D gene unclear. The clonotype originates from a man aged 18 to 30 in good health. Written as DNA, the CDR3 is TGCGCCAGCAATGAGGTTCGCATGAACACTGAAGCTTTCTTT. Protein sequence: CASNEVRMNTEAFF.